This T cell receptor (beta chain) derives from a study of cytomegalovirus exposure and HLA in healthy donors. V was shortened by 6 bases and J by 8 bases, with 11 bases between the two germline ends. Germline V gene data show CDR1 as MGHRA and CDR2 as YSYEKL. CDR3 length equals 13 residues. Some clones are missing from TCRdb's copy, which holds only in-frame ones; the method was immunoSEQ multiplex PCR. The sample lists fewer than 400,000 clones, 88% occurring once. General study findings and limits: Under in vitro conditions, a few CMV-associated chains were confirmed as specific for CMV antigens. According to the study, 150 to 200 TCR beta chains were cytomegalovirus-associated. Published work reported that the classifier diagnosed cytomegalovirus status with high specificity and sensitivity. Despite most TCR sequences being rare, some public TCRs occurred in many donors.

On this clone itself: The antigen is not known.

The TCR sequence derives from a man aged 25 to 45 in good health and CMV-seronegative. The chain couples TRBV4-1 to TRBJ1-6; no reliable D call. The specimen sequenced was PBMCs. The CDR3 region is CASRGPPDSPLHF. DNA of the CDR3: TGCGCCAGCAGGGGCCCTCCGGATTCACCCCTCCACTTT.